One sample yielded the 23 T cell receptor beta chains listed below, sequenced in a study of T-cell reconstitution after alpha-beta-depleted transplantation in children. Preparing the TCRbeta library involved the use of unique molecular identifiers. In TCRdb, the PCR reads were re-called with MiXCR into one record per CDR3 protein. The sample includes 200,000 to 300,000 distinct CDR3 sequences, roughly 25% of them seen just once. Sequencing used PBMCs, mostly from graft donor cells, obtained 360 days after TCRalphabeta/CD19-depleted stem cell transplant. The receptor set was obtained from a female patient under 10 years old who had a stem cell transplant for congenital amegakaryocytic thrombocytopenia, so the T cells may come from the graft donor.

A note on this clonotype: An end of the junction does not agree with germline; a read error may underlie this. The J gene is TRBJ1-2, the V gene TRBV20-1; 9 bases align to TRBD1. The CDR3 consists of 13 residues. CDR1 DFQATT and CDR2 SNEGSKA come from the germline V gene (reference sequence). In nucleotides, the CDR3 is TGCAGTGCTAGACGGACAGGGGTTTCCACCCACGTCTTC. It codes for CSARRTGVSTHVF.

This clonotype was picked up a small number of times. The chain links TRBV20-1 to TRBJ2-3; D call uncertain. V was trimmed by 3 bases and J by 2 bases, leaving 9 bases between them. CDR3 length equals 13 residues. CDR1 is DFQATT, CDR2 SNEGSKA, per germline (reference sequence). CDR3 loop: CSARGGNTDTQYF. The CDR3, as DNA: TGCAGTGCTAGGGGCGGAAACACAGATACGCAGTATTTT.

This chain uses TRBV6-2 or TRBV6-3 with TRBJ2-2, with 9 bases fitting TRBD1. Germline trimming cut 8 bases from V and 3 bases from J; bases unmatched to any gene: 22. This CDR3 has 20 amino acids. Germline CDR1 reads MNHEY; CDR2 reads SVGEGT. DNA for the CDR3: TGTGCCAGCGGCTACCGGTCCCGGGACAGGGCATACCCCTACACCGGGGAGCTGTTTTTT. It encodes CASGYRSRDRAYPYTGELFF.

This clonotype was observed at least ten times. This chain uses TRBV7-2 with TRBJ2-3; 14 positions match TRBD2. Germline V gives CDR1 SGHTA, CDR2 FQGNSA. V was pared by 3 bases and J by 5 bases, with 4 bases of the junction left unmatched. The CDR3 consists of 16 residues. CDR3 residues: CASSLGLAGVGDTQYF. The CDR3 nucleotides are TGTGCCAGCAGCTTGGGACTAGCGGGGGTGGGAGATACGCAGTATTTT.

As concerns this clonotype: Mismatch with germline at one junction end may stem from a read error. The rearrangement joins TRBV3-1 to TRBJ2-3, with D uncertain. CDR3 length equals 13 residues. Looked up from germline, CDR1 is LGHDT and CDR2 is YNNKEL (reference sequence). CDR3 in DNA: TGTGCCAGCAGCCAAGAGGTCGGCGATACGAAGTATTTT. Translated, it gives CASSQEVGDTKYF.

This clonotype was found a few times. This chain links TRBV6-1 with TRBJ2-1; 11 bases fit TRBD2. The CDR3 runs to 14 residues. Germline V gives CDR1 MNHNS, CDR2 SASEGT. With 9 bases clipped from V and 9 bases from J, the junction kept 10 bases outside the gene matches. CDR3 region: CASRSLAGGVEQFF. In nucleotides, the CDR3 is TGTGCCAGTAGGTCTCTAGCGGGAGGTGTTGAGCAGTTCTTC.

This clonotype was recorded many times. The chain joins TRBV5-1 to TRBJ2-3; no clear D gene. The CDR3 runs 15 residues. V lost 1 base, J lost 4 bases, and 13 bases lay in between. In germline, CDR1 is SGHRS, CDR2 YFSETQ. The CDR3 region has the DNA TGCGCCAGCAGCTTGCCCGTTTCCCCGCCAGATACGCAGTATTTT. Translated, it gives CASSLPVSPPDTQYF.

In this sample, this clonotype turned up many times. The V and J genes are TRBV9 and TRBJ2-1; the D gene is possibly TRBD1 (5 bases). The V and J ends lost 0 bases and 10 bases respectively, with 17 bases between them. This CDR3 has 15 residues. Germline V gives CDR1 SGDLS, CDR2 YYNGEE. CDR3: CASSVAYHRLGEQFF. The CDR3 bases are TGTGCCAGCAGCGTAGCTTACCACAGGCTCGGGGAGCAGTTCTTC. The variable domain in full, with the rest retrieved from reference TRBV9 and TRBJ2-1, is DSGVTQTPKHLITATGQRVTLRCSPRSGDLSVYWYQQSLDQGLQFLIQYYNGEERAKGNILERFSAQQFPDLHSELNLSSLELGDSALYFCASSVAYHRLGEQFFGPGTRLTVL.

This clonotype has just a few counts. The rearrangement uses TRBV7-2 and TRBJ2-3, with D uncertain. The CDR3 is 15 amino acids. Germline-derived CDR1 and CDR2 are SGHTA and FQGNSA. Deletions cut 5 bases from V and 5 bases from J, with 17 bases between. The DNA for the CDR3 is TGTGCCAGCAGCGTCTCCCGGGCCCCGCTAGATACGCAGTATTTT. Amino acids: CASSVSRAPLDTQYF.

This clonotype was picked up a small number of times. This chain joins TRBV20-1 and TRBJ2-4, with no clear D. Trimming left V 6 bases short and J 0 bases short, with 12 bases between. Germline V gene sequence: CDR1 DFQATT, CDR2 SNEGSKA (reference sequence). This CDR3 contains 14 residues. In nucleotides, the CDR3 is TGCAGTGCCACACGGAGTCTAGCCAAAAACATTCAGTACTTC. Translating gives CSATRSLAKNIQYF.

In its sample, this clonotype was seen a few times. V is TRBV4-1 and J is TRBJ2-5; 9 nucleotides line up with TRBD1. Losses at the gene ends were 1 base for V and 4 bases for J; bases not matched to a gene: 7. Germline V gene sequence: CDR1 MGHRA, CDR2 YSYEKL. The CDR3 runs 16 residues. The CDR3 loop is CASSQALGQGRETQYF. CDR3 bases: TGCGCCAGCAGCCAAGCGTTAGGACAGGGGAGAGAGACCCAGTACTTC.

The chain couples TRBV28 to TRBJ2-1, with a weak D call TRBD2 (6 bases). This CDR3 is 15 amino acids long. V was cut by 6 bases and J by 6 bases, with 18 bases left in between. Germline V gene lookup returns CDR1 MDHEN and CDR2 SYDVKM. CDR3 DNA: TGTGCCAGCAGAAGTGGGGGGACCCTCCTCAATGAGCAGTTCTTC. Protein: CASRSGGTLLNEQFF.

The chain uses TRBV28 and TRBJ2-1, with 10 bases fitting TRBD2. CDR1 and CDR2 (germline): MDHEN, SYDVKM. This CDR3 comprises 17 residues. With V trimmed by 4 bases and J by 4 bases, 10 bases remained unmatched. CDR3 loop: CASSSIAGGAEYNEQFF. As DNA, the CDR3 is TGTGCCAGCAGTTCTATAGCGGGGGGTGCGGAATACAATGAGCAGTTCTTC.

This clonotype occurred many times. The chain uses TRBV4-1 and TRBJ2-7; tentative D call: TRBD2 (5 bases). The V gene's germline CDR1 is MGHRA and CDR2 YSYEKL. V was cut by 4 bases and J by 4 bases, with 14 bases left in between. The CDR3 sequence is 14 residues long. Written as DNA, the CDR3 is TGCGCCAGCAGCCGCAGGACTTCGCTTTACGAGCAGTACTTC. Its protein is CASSRRTSLYEQYF.

There are a few counts of this clonotype. V and J are TRBV7-2 and TRBJ1-4; 8 nucleotides align to TRBD1. Germline CDR1 SGHTA, CDR2 FQGNSA. V was clipped by 5 bases and J by 7 bases; unmatched bases: 6. The CDR3 runs to 14 residues. The CDR3 DNA follows: TGTGCCAGCAGCCCCGGCAGGGGGCCTGAAAAACTGTTTTTT. Translation gives CASSPGRGPEKLFF.

This clonotype was counted a few times. This rearrangement joins TRBV5-6 to TRBJ1-4, with D perhaps matching TRBD1 (5 bases). The germline V gene has CDR1 SGHDT and CDR2 YYEEEE. This CDR3 has 15 amino acids. Trimming cost V 1 base and J 7 bases, with 14 bases left between them. The CDR3 nucleotides are TGTGCCAGCAGCTTGCTGGGGCCCAAAGCTGAAAAACTGTTTTTT. This gives the protein CASSLLGPKAEKLFF.

This clonotype has a handful of counts. The chain carries TRBV7-7 and TRBJ2-2; TRBD2 agrees at 12 bases. V lost 4 bases, J lost 5 bases, and 5 bases stayed unmatched. Germline-derived CDR1 and CDR2 are SSHAT and FNYEAQ (reference sequence). This CDR3 spans 16 amino acids. The chain's CDR3 is CASSSTSGSRTGELFF. In nucleotides, the CDR3 is TGTGCCAGCAGCTCGACTAGCGGGAGTCGGACCGGGGAGCTGTTTTTT.

The rearrangement uses TRBV11-2 and TRBJ2-2; no reliable D call. The germline V gene encodes CDR1 SGHAT and CDR2 FQNNGV. The CDR3 runs to 16 residues. Trimming cost V 5 bases and J 1 base, with 14 bases left between them. The CDR3 is CASSKIGPLNTGELFF. The CDR3 DNA is TGTGCCAGCAGCAAGATCGGGCCATTGAACACCGGGGAGCTGTTTTTT.

This chain uses TRBV29-1 with TRBJ2-7; 8 nucleotides match TRBD1. J lost 3 bases, V lost 3 bases, and 4 bases had no gene match. CDR1 is SQVTM, CDR2 ANQGSEA, per germline. CDR3 length: 13 amino acids. CDR3 sequence (DNA): TGCAGCGTTGACACCGGACAGGGCTACGAGCAGTACTTC. Protein sequence: CSVDTGQGYEQYF.

This clonotype was counted between two and nine times. The V call is TRBV10-3, the J call TRBJ2-2; possibly TRBD1 for D (5 bases). With 2 bases removed from V and 5 bases from J, the gap between germline ends came to 12 bases. CDR3 size: 15 residues. CDR1 and CDR2 (germline): ENHRY, SYGVKD. CDR3 amino acids: CAISEGQRQTGELFF. Written as DNA, the CDR3 is TGTGCCATCAGTGAGGGACAAAGGCAGACCGGGGAGCTGTTTTTT.

This clonotype was seen only a few times. The chain combines TRBV6-4 with TRBJ1-1; 8 positions agree with TRBD1. Germline V lookup: CDR1 MRHNA, CDR2 SNTAGT. CDR3 length: 13 amino acids. V shed 6 bases, J shed 7 bases, and the junction held 7 bases outside the gene matches. The CDR3 bases are TGTGCCAGCAGGGACAGGGTAGGGGATGAAGCTTTCTTT. This translates into CASRDRVGDEAFF.

This clonotype has just a few counts. This CDR3 reads CSASRDFYEQYF. CDR3 coding DNA: TGCAGTGCTAGCCGGGACTTCTACGAGCAGTACTTC. V usage is TRBV20-1 and J usage is TRBJ2-7; a possible D gene is TRBD2 (6 bases). The germline CDR1 and CDR2 sequences are DFQATT and SNEGSKA (reference sequence). Trimming took 3 bases from V and 3 from J, leaving 9 bases between them. This CDR3 is 12 amino acids long.

The V call is TRBV6-2 or TRBV6-3, the J call TRBJ2-1; no clear D gene. Per the germline V gene, CDR1 is MNHEY and CDR2 is SVGEGT. CDR3 length: 14 amino acids. Trimming took off 3 bases at V and 6 bases at J, with 12 bases between the two ends. For the CDR3, the DNA is TGTGCCAGCAGTTATAATCTAGTGGGCAATGAGCAGTTCTTC. Encoded protein: CASSYNLVGNEQFF.